The 17 T cell receptor beta chains listed next were all sequenced from one sample in a study of CD8 T cells in ankylosing spondylitis (dated by TCRdb to 2016 to 2017). Library preparation used 5' RACE. Sequencing relied on an Illumina HiSeq 2500. The raw public reads went through TCRdb reprocessing: fastp at Q25, MiXCR clone calling, in-frame beta chains kept. Rows matching on CDR3 protein sequence are summarized as one entry with the most common DNA and genes. This sample comprises around 30,000 distinct CDR3 sequences, around 6.7% of them detected only once. Approximately 10% of the sample is held by the ten biggest clonotypes. Sequencing input: blood, either unsorted or a sorted T cell fraction (not recorded which). These receptors came from a male donor with ankylosing spondylitis or in good health (not recorded which).

This clonotype was detected many times. The CDR3 sequence: CSAFGQALAKNIQYF. The CDR3 bases are TGCAGTGCGTTCGGACAGGCCTTAGCCAAAAACATTCAGTACTTC. The V gene is TRBV20-1, the J gene TRBJ2-4, with 7 bases that match TRBD1. CDR3 length equals 15 residues. V was pared by 6 bases and J by 0 bases, with 8 bases of the junction left unmatched. CDR1 is DFQATT, CDR2 SNEGSKA, per germline (reference sequence).

This clonotype was observed at least ten times. This may stem from a read error, because a much larger clone lies one nucleotide away. V is TRBV20-1 and J is TRBJ1-2; possible D gene TRBD1, 6 bases. There are 16 residues in the CDR3. The germline V gene encodes CDR1 DFQATT and CDR2 SNEGSKA (reference sequence). The CDR3 here is CCANNPLGAREGGYTF. CDR3 coding DNA: TGCTGTGCTAATAACCCTCTGGGGGCCCGGGAAGGAGGCTACACCTTC.

This clonotype was observed at least ten times. The chain has TRBV19 and TRBJ2-2, with 8 bases identical to TRBD1. There are 15 residues in the CDR3. The V segment lost 5 bases and the J segment 5 bases; nucleotides outside the gene matches: 7. Per germline, CDR1 LNHDA and CDR2 SQIVND (reference sequence). The CDR3: CASSPGGKATGELFF. The CDR3 DNA follows: TGTGCCAGTAGTCCAGGGGGCAAGGCGACCGGGGAGCTGTTTTTT.

This clonotype was seen repeatedly, ten times or more. The chain recombines TRBV19 with TRBJ2-2; D gene ambiguous. Per the germline V gene, CDR1 is LNHDA and CDR2 is SQIVND (reference sequence). Trimming took 2 bases from V and 5 from J, leaving 15 bases between them. The CDR3 has 16 residues. The chain's CDR3 is CASSIKGGSRTGELFF. CDR3 sequence (DNA): TGTGCCAGTAGTATAAAGGGCGGATCGAGGACCGGGGAGCTGTTTTTT.

This clonotype has ten or more counts. The J gene is TRBJ2-1, the V gene TRBV12-3 or TRBV12-4, with D unclear. The V end was cut by 6 bases, the J end by 0 bases, with 9 bases between. This CDR3 has 14 residues. CDR3 loop: CASSSPGSYNEQFF. The CDR3 bases are TGTGCCAGCAGCTCTCCCGGCTCCTACAATGAGCAGTTCTTC.

This clonotype was recorded many times. This chain uses TRBV7-6 with TRBJ2-1; 11 bases are shared with TRBD2. CDR1 is SGHVS and CDR2 is FNYEAQ in the germline V gene. Losses at the gene ends were 0 bases for V and 7 bases for J; bases not matched to a gene: 8. This CDR3 has 17 residues. CDR3 region: CASSLAQLAGEENEQFF. As DNA, the CDR3 is TGTGCCAGCAGCTTAGCCCAACTAGCGGGAGAGGAAAATGAGCAGTTCTTC.

This clonotype was observed many times. The V call is TRBV20-1, the J call TRBJ2-7; 7 nucleotides line up with TRBD1. With V trimmed by 5 bases and J by 2 bases, 6 bases remained unmatched. CDR3 length equals 13 residues. Germline V gene lookup returns CDR1 DFQATT and CDR2 SNEGSKA (reference sequence). The CDR3 region has the DNA TGCAGTGCTTCGACAGGGTTCACCTACGAGCAGTACTTC. It encodes CSASTGFTYEQYF.

This clonotype showed up just a few times. The CDR3 sequence is CAISGGGTDTEAFF. In DNA form, the CDR3 reads TGTGCCATCAGTGGGGGGGGGACCGACACTGAAGCTTTCTTT. J is TRBJ1-1 and V is TRBV10-3, with D maybe TRBD1 (5 bases). V lost 4 bases and J lost 3, with 12 bases in between. The CDR3 contains 14 residues. CDR1 is ENHRY, CDR2 SYGVKD, per germline.

In its sample, this clonotype was seen a few times. This chain connects TRBV7-9 to TRBJ2-7; D remains ambiguous. The CDR3 loop spans 12 amino acids. Per germline, CDR1 SEHNR and CDR2 FQNEAQ (reference sequence). Trimming removed 5 bases at V and 4 bases at J, with 9 bases between. DNA of the CDR3: TGTGCCAGCAGCCCCCCGGGTTACGAGCAGTACTTC. Amino acids: CASSPPGYEQYF.

This clonotype was seen repeatedly, ten times or more. This rearrangement joins TRBV15 to TRBJ1-2; D gene uncertain. Between the trimmed V and J ends, which lost 3 bases and 14 bases, there was a span of 7 bases. The CDR3 totals 9 residues. The germline CDR1 and CDR2 sequences are LNHNV and YYDKDF (reference sequence). The DNA for the CDR3 is TGTGCCACCAGCAGTGGCCGAACCTTC. It codes for CATSSGRTF.

This chain links TRBV24-1 with TRBJ2-1, with TRBD2 matching over 7 bases. This CDR3 comprises 16 residues. Germline assignment: CDR1 KGHDR and CDR2 SFDVKD. With 2 bases clipped from V and 2 bases from J, the junction kept 5 bases outside the gene matches. In DNA, the CDR3 is TGTGCCACCAGTGATTCCAGCGGGACGGCCTACAATGAGCAGTTCTTC. It encodes CATSDSSGTAYNEQFF.

This chain joins TRBV19 and TRBJ2-7; the match to TRBD1 covers 9 bases. The CDR3 totals 16 residues. Germline V gene sequence: CDR1 LNHDA, CDR2 SQIVND (reference sequence). V lost 5 bases, J lost 0 bases, and 8 bases stayed unmatched. The CDR3 spells CASSVRGQGASYEQYF. In DNA form, the CDR3 reads TGTGCCAGTAGTGTGCGGGGACAGGGTGCCTCCTACGAGCAGTACTTC.

This clonotype was seen repeatedly, ten times or more. The chain is built from TRBV3-1 and TRBJ2-1; 12 bases are a match to TRBD2. Germline values: CDR1 LGHDT, CDR2 YNNKEL (reference sequence). V shed 0 bases, J shed 7 bases, and the junction held 10 bases outside the gene matches. The CDR3 totals 18 residues. The CDR3 region is CASSQDRLAGAIDNEQFF. The CDR3 DNA follows: TGTGCCAGCAGCCAAGATCGACTAGCGGGAGCCATAGATAATGAGCAGTTCTTC.

The chain carries TRBV29-1 and TRBJ2-7; TRBD2 matches 12 bases. CDR3 length equals 13 residues. The V gene end was trimmed by 7 bases and the J gene end by 5 bases; junction bases not matched to a gene: 6. Germline assignment: CDR1 SQVTM and CDR2 ANQGSEA. For the CDR3, the DNA is TGCAGCGCCAGACTAGCGGGAGTCCACGAGCAGTACTTC. Amino acid sequence: CSARLAGVHEQYF.

This clonotype has ten or more counts. The V and J genes are TRBV3-2 and TRBJ2-3. TRBV3-2 is shown as a pseudogene. The CDR3 consists of 13 residues. The CDR3 DNA reads TGTGCCAGCAGCCCCTATGGTGCGGATACGCAGTATTTT. Residues: CASSPYGADTQYF.

This clonotype occurred a few times. This chain uses TRBV7-9 with TRBJ2-3; D unclear. Trimming took 5 bases from V and 0 from J, leaving 9 bases between them. Germline assignment: CDR1 SEHNR and CDR2 FQNEAQ (reference sequence). CDR3 size: 14 residues. The CDR3 sequence: CASSLTTSTDTQYF. In DNA form, the CDR3 reads TGTGCCAGCAGCCTAACGACTAGCACAGATACGCAGTATTTT. Filled out from reference TRBV7-9 and TRBJ2-3, the complete variable domain reads DTGVSQNPRHKITKRGQNVTFRCDPISEHNRLYWYRQTLGQGPEFLTYFQNEAQLEKSRLLSDRFSAERPKGSFSTLEIQRTEQGDSAMYLCASSLTTSTDTQYFGPGTRLTVL.

Many counts were recorded for this clonotype. The rearrangement links TRBV7-8 to TRBJ2-1; 8 nucleotides agree with TRBD2. Trimming removed 5 bases from V and 3 bases from J; junction bases left unmatched: 9. Germline V gene data show CDR1 as SGHVS and CDR2 as FQNEAQ. The CDR3 runs 16 residues. In nucleotides, the CDR3 is TGTGCCAGCAGCCCACTAGCGGTAATACACTACAATGAGCAGTTCTTC. Protein product: CASSPLAVIHYNEQFF. Complete variable domain (other parts from reference TRBV7-8 and TRBJ2-1): GAGVSQSPRYKVAKRGQDVALRCDPISGHVSLFWYQQALGQGPEFLTYFQNEAQLDKSGLPSDRFFAERPEGSVSTLKIQRTQQEDSAVYLCASSPLAVIHYNEQFFGPGTRLTVL.